One and the same sample provided the 15 T cell receptor beta chains below, sequenced in a study of T cells after yellow fever vaccination. TCRdb reprocessed the 5' RACE reads via MiXCR and lists one record per CDR3 protein. The sample lists more than 300,000 distinct CDR3 sequences, about 10% occurring once. The specimen comprised CD4+ T cells sorted from PBMCs, sampled 45 days after the yellow fever booster vaccination. The receptors here all came from a man aged 18 to 30 who received the YFV17D yellow fever vaccine.

CDR3 bases: TGTGCCAGCAGCTTAGGGGACAGGGGGACCTATGGCTACACCTTC. This gives the protein CASSLGDRGTYGYTF. The V gene is TRBV7-8, the J gene TRBJ1-2; 11 bases match TRBD1. Germline V gives CDR1 SGHVS, CDR2 FQNEAQ. Losses at the gene ends were 1 base for V and 4 bases for J; bases not matched to a gene: 2. This CDR3 has 15 amino acids.

This clonotype was detected only a few times. The chain carries TRBV5-1 and TRBJ2-2; D could derive from TRBD1 or TRBD2 (5 bases each). V was cut by 1 base and J by 1 base, with 11 bases left in between. Germline CDR1 is SGHRS and CDR2 is YFSETQ. The CDR3 extends over 16 amino acids. In nucleotides, the CDR3 is TGCGCCAGCAGCTTGCGTGGGGGTCAGAACACCGGGGAGCTGTTTTTT. This encodes CASSLRGGQNTGELFF.

V and J are TRBV3-1 and TRBJ2-7; D may be TRBD2 (5 bases). Trimming stripped 3 bases from V and 5 bases from J, with 17 bases between. CDR1 and CDR2 (germline): LGHDT, YNNKEL (reference sequence). This CDR3 is 15 amino acids long. CDR3 sequence reads: CASSHSGSGQNEQYV. The CDR3 DNA sequence: TGTGCCAGCAGCCACTCCGGAAGCGGCCAAAACGAGCAGTACGTC.

This chain connects TRBV6-2 or TRBV6-3 to TRBJ2-6; D is possibly TRBD2 (5 bases). The V gene lost 7 bases and the J gene lost 3 bases, with 10 bases spanning the gap. The CDR3 consists of 14 residues. The V gene's germline CDR1 is MNHEY and CDR2 SVGEGT. The CDR3 sequence is CASNSEGGANVLTF. The CDR3 bases are TGTGCCAGCAATTCAGAGGGTGGGGCCAACGTCCTGACTTTC.

The chain employs TRBV7-2 and TRBJ1-3, with a possible D match to TRBD1 (5 bases). The CDR3 extends over 15 amino acids. CDR1 and CDR2 from the germline V gene are SGHTA and FQGNSA. Trimming shortened V by 6 bases and J by 4 bases, and 16 bases separated the two germline ends. Here the CDR3 DNA reads TGTGCCAGCAGGCTCACAGGAACCGGGGGAAACACCATATATTTT. The encoded protein is CASRLTGTGGNTIYF.

This clonotype was detected ten times or more. The J gene is TRBJ1-1, the V gene TRBV3-1, with D hard to call. This CDR3 contains 13 residues. Germline assignment: CDR1 LGHDT and CDR2 YNNKEL (reference sequence). V was pared by 2 bases and J by 10 bases, with 14 bases between. The CDR3: CASSQHPSPLAFF. The CDR3, as DNA: TGTGCCAGCAGCCAACATCCTTCCCCGTTAGCTTTCTTT.

The table lists this clonotype with a few counts. This chain uses TRBV7-2 with TRBJ2-3, with no clear D. Germline lookup yields CDR1 SGHTA and CDR2 FQGNSA. The CDR3 loop spans 13 amino acids. Trimming pared 4 bases from V and 5 bases from J, leaving 10 bases between. The CDR3 loop reads CASSSQQLDTQYF. The CDR3 DNA is TGTGCCAGCAGCTCGCAGCAGTTAGATACGCAGTATTTT.

In this sample, this clonotype turned up a few times. The chain links TRBV6-1 to TRBJ2-7; 9 bases match TRBD1. V dropped 7 bases and J dropped 2; count of bases not matched to a gene: 12. CDR3 size: 16 residues. Germline V gene sequence: CDR1 MNHNS, CDR2 SASEGT. The CDR3 loop is CASIDPGQGGTYEQYV. As DNA, the CDR3 is TGTGCCAGCATTGACCCGGGACAGGGTGGCACCTACGAGCAGTACGTC.

The genes are TRBV2 and TRBJ1-2, with D uncertain. CDR3 length: 13 residues. The germline V gene has CDR1 SNHLY and CDR2 FYNNEI. Trimming left V 5 bases short and J 7 bases short, with 14 bases between. The CDR3 here is CASSLQEDTGYTF. The CDR3 nucleotides are TGTGCCAGCAGTCTCCAGGAAGACACTGGCTACACCTTC.

This chain uses TRBV7-9 with TRBJ1-6, with D maybe TRBD1 (6 bases). Germline V gene lookup returns CDR1 SEHNR and CDR2 FQNEAQ (reference sequence). This CDR3 comprises 14 residues. V gave up 5 bases and J gave up 10 bases, with 15 bases separating them. Here the CDR3 reads CASSHDRFKSPLHF. DNA for the CDR3: TGTGCCAGCAGCCACGACAGGTTCAAATCACCCCTCCACTTT.

This clonotype was found many times. V usage is TRBV5-1 and J usage is TRBJ2-3; 10 nucleotides agree with TRBD2. The CDR3 has 17 residues. Losses at the gene ends were 4 bases for V and 4 bases for J; bases not matched to a gene: 12. Germline V lookup: CDR1 SGHRS, CDR2 YFSETQ. The DNA for the CDR3 is TGCGCCAGCAGCCCCGCCCGGAGCGGGGGGGATGCAGATACGCAGTATTTT. Its translation is CASSPARSGGDADTQYF. The whole variable domain, filled in from reference TRBV5-1 and TRBJ2-3, reads KAGVTQTPRYLIKTRGQQVTLSCSPISGHRSVSWYQQTPGQGLQFLFEYFSETQRNKGNFPGRFSGRQFSNSRSEMNVSTLELGDSALYLCASSPARSGGDADTQYFGPGTRLTVL.

In this sample, this clonotype turned up a few times. The V and J genes are TRBV20-1 and TRBJ1-5; D is ambiguous. Germline V lookup: CDR1 DFQATT, CDR2 SNEGSKA (reference sequence). This CDR3 is built from 14 residues. Trimming removed 3 bases at V and 9 bases at J, with 18 bases between. The CDR3 DNA follows: TGCAGTGCTAGCCCGGGGATCGGCGGGCGGCCCCAGCATTTT. Amino acids: CSASPGIGGRPQHF.

This clonotype was found many times. J is TRBJ1-2 and V is TRBV5-6; D remains unclear. Deletions cut 5 bases from V and 6 bases from J, with 14 bases between. This CDR3 is 13 amino acids long. The germline V gene encodes CDR1 SGHDT and CDR2 YYEEEE. For the CDR3, the DNA is TGTGCCAGCAGGCCTTGGACGGATCATGGCTACACCTTC. Amino acids: CASRPWTDHGYTF.

This chain connects TRBV11-2 to TRBJ2-3; tentatively, D is TRBD1 (6 bases). The CDR3 is 13 amino acids. Germline assignment: CDR1 SGHAT and CDR2 FQNNGV. Trimming took off 3 bases at V and 5 bases at J, with 9 bases between the two ends. The CDR3 here is CASSFSQGDTQYF. The DNA of the CDR3 is TGTGCCAGCAGCTTTTCACAGGGAGATACGCAGTATTTT.

This clonotype was counted between two and nine times. This rearrangement joins TRBV7-2 to TRBJ2-5, with D perhaps matching TRBD1 or TRBD2 (7 bases each). The germline V and J ends were trimmed by 5 bases and 2 bases, with 18 bases remaining between them. CDR3 size: 16 residues. Germline CDR1 and CDR2: SGHTA and FQGNSA. CDR3 nucleotides: TGTGCCAGCAGCCGGGGCAGGGGGGGGCGTCAAGAGACCCAGTACTTC. Translated, it gives CASSRGRGGRQETQYF.